One and the same sample provided the 9 T cell receptor beta chains below, sequenced in a study of regulatory T cells in long-lasting Graves disease. Time point meaning: newly diagnosed GD, antithyroid drugs for less than 3 months. PBMC-derived RNA was used for the TCR library. CDR3-region Arm-PCR and iRepertoire HTBI primers produced the TCR beta libraries. From the multiplex PCR reads, TCRdb called clonotypes with MiXCR, one entry per CDR3 protein. The top ten clones hold roughly 10% of a sample with about 540,000 distinct CDR3 sequences, roughly 13% of them seen once. These data are also associated with another study on T cells in Graves' hyperthyroidism and ophthalmopathy.

Source: peripheral blood mononuclear cells (PBMCs), taken at new diagnosis, from a patient treated with antithyroid drugs. The origin of the receptors is a man younger than 45 with Graves disease.

This clonotype has a handful of counts. CDR3 region: CASSFGSRAGNTIYF. The CDR3 DNA follows: TGTGCCAGCAGCTTCGGCAGCCGGGCGGGAAACACCATATATTTT. The chain recombines TRBV11-2 with TRBJ1-3; D uncertain. CDR3 size: 15 residues. The V and J ends lost 3 bases and 4 bases respectively, with 13 bases between them. In germline, CDR1 is SGHAT, CDR2 FQNNGV.

Remarks on this clonotype: Sequence at one end of the junction differs from germline and may be a read error. CDR3 DNA: TGCGCCAGCAGCTTGGCCGAGGTAGGGAACAATCCGCCCCAGCATTTT. It codes for CASSLAEVGNNPPQHF. The chain joins TRBV5-1 to TRBJ1-5; no clear D. This CDR3 contains 16 residues. CDR1 and CDR2 from the germline V gene are SGHRS and YFSETQ.

With respect to this clonotype: A read error is possible here, since a much larger clone lies one base away. The chain carries TRBV27 and TRBJ2-1; 15 bases match TRBD2. The trim removed 4 bases at V and 2 bases at J, leaving 12 bases unmatched. This CDR3 comprises 20 residues. The germline gives CDR1 MNHEY, CDR2 SMNVEV (reference sequence). The CDR3 protein is CASSSLSPRTSGGAYNEQFF. CDR3 sequence (DNA): TGTGCCAGCAGTTCCTTATCCCCCAGGACTAGCGGGGGGGCCTACAATGAGCAGTTCTTC.

The CDR3: CASRLEEKLFF. DNA for the CDR3: TGTGCCAGTCGACTCGAGGAAAAACTGTTTTTT. This chain uses TRBV19 with TRBJ1-4; D unresolved. Per germline, CDR1 LNHDA and CDR2 SQIVND (reference sequence). The V end was cut by 8 bases, the J end by 8 bases, with 9 bases between. The CDR3 loop spans 11 amino acids.

The rearrangement joins TRBV10-3 to TRBJ1-1; D uncertain. CDR1 and CDR2 from the germline V gene are ENHRY and SYGVKD. The CDR3 is 15 amino acids. Trimming stripped 1 base from V and 2 bases from J, with 11 bases between. CDR3 in amino acids: CAISELAGINTEAFF. The CDR3 DNA reads TGTGCCATCAGTGAGTTAGCGGGGATTAACACTGAAGCTTTCTTT.

This clonotype was detected many times. The rearrangement links TRBV19 to TRBJ2-5; a possible D gene is TRBD2 (6 bases). Trimming took 3 bases from V and 5 from J, leaving 13 bases between them. This CDR3 is built from 14 residues. The V gene's germline CDR1 is LNHDA and CDR2 SQIVND (reference sequence). The CDR3 here is CASSIDGSVETQYF. CDR3 sequence (DNA): TGTGCCAGTAGTATTGACGGGAGTGTGGAGACCCAGTACTTC.

V is TRBV7-2 and J is TRBJ2-7; the match to TRBD2 covers 9 bases. Germline values: CDR1 SGHTA, CDR2 FQGNSA. Germline trimming cut 5 bases from V and 6 bases from J; bases unmatched to any gene: 8. The CDR3 totals 14 residues. The CDR3 is CASSARLAAAEQYF. CDR3 DNA sequence: TGTGCCAGCAGCGCCCGACTAGCGGCGGCCGAGCAGTACTTC.

The sample holds a few counts of this clonotype. A much larger clone differs from this one at a single base, so this may be a read error. The V and J genes are TRBV7-9 and TRBJ2-7; TRBD1 aligns across 7 bases. The CDR3 length is 13 residues. J was trimmed by 5 bases and V by 5 bases; bases with no gene match: 6. Germline V gene sequence: CDR1 SEHNR, CDR2 FQNEAQ (reference sequence). CDR3 sequence (DNA): TGTGCCAGCAGCCGGGACAGTGGACACGAGCAGTACTTC. Its protein product is CASSRDSGHEQYF.

The chain has TRBV7-2 and TRBJ1-2; 7 bases are shared with TRBD1. CDR1 and CDR2 (germline): SGHTA, FQGNSA. The CDR3 contains 16 residues. Germline trimming cut 0 bases from V and 6 bases from J; bases unmatched to any gene: 10. In nucleotides, the CDR3 is TGTGCCAGCAGCTTAGCGACCTTCGTGGGGACAGATGGCTACACCTTC. Amino acids: CASSLATFVGTDGYTF.